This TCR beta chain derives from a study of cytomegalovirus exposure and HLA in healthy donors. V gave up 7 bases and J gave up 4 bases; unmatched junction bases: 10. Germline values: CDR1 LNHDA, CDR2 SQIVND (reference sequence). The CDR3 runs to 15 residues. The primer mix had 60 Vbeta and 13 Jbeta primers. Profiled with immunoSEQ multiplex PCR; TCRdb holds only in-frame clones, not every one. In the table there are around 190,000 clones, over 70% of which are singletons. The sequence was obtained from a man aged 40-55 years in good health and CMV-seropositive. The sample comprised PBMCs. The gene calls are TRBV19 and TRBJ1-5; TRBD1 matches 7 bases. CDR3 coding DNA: TGTGCCAGTATGACGAGGGGGCGCGGGAATCAGCCCCAGCATTTT. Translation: CASMTRGRGNQPQHF.